The 24 T cell receptor beta chains below come from one sample, sequenced in a study of beta chain features in type 1 diabetes. The whole isolated RNA underwent reverse transcription, so sequencing captured expressed TCRB transcripts. Profiled with immunoSEQ multiplex PCR; TCRdb holds only in-frame clones, not every one. This table has hundreds of thousands of clones, roughly 31% appearing once. Sequences were obtained from naive CD4+ T cells from blood. The receptor set was obtained from a man younger than 35 in good health.

The rearrangement uses TRBV30 and TRBJ1-4; possible D gene TRBD1, 5 bases. This CDR3 comprises 16 residues. V was clipped by 5 bases and J by 8 bases, with 24 bases between them. Germline CDR1 is GTSNPN and CDR2 is SVGIG (reference sequence). Written as DNA, the CDR3 is TGTGCCTGGTCAAGGGGACTTACGGGATCATGGGAAAAACTGTTTTTT. It translates to CAWSRGLTGSWEKLFF. The full variable domain, completed using reference TRBV30 and TRBJ1-4, is SQTIHQWPATLVQPVGSPLSLECTVEGTSNPNLYWYRQAAGRGLQLLFYSVGIGQISSEVPQNLSASRPQDRQFILSSKKLLLSDSGFYLCAWSRGLTGSWEKLFFGSGTQLSVL.

V usage is TRBV15 and J usage is TRBJ1-1, with a weak D call TRBD1 (5 bases). Trimming stripped 0 bases from V and 8 bases from J, with 10 bases between. The CDR3 loop spans 13 amino acids. Germline V lookup: CDR1 LNHNV, CDR2 YYDKDF (reference sequence). CDR3 sequence reads: CATSRDVGREAFF. The CDR3 region has the DNA TGTGCCACCAGCAGAGATGTGGGGCGGGAAGCTTTCTTT.

This clone was detected only a few times. The same CDR3 can be traced to other DNA sequences in this sample. The J gene is TRBJ1-2, the V gene TRBV20-1; weak D call: TRBD1 (5 bases). Germline V gene data show CDR1 as DFQATT and CDR2 as SNEGSKA (reference sequence). The V gene lost 2 bases and the J gene lost 4 bases, with 5 bases spanning the gap. CDR3 length: 11 residues. The CDR3 is CSARQGYGYTF. CDR3 nucleotide sequence: TGCAGTGCTAGACAGGGCTATGGCTACACCTTC.

This clone was detected only a few times. J is TRBJ1-3 and V is TRBV9; 7 bases map to TRBD1. Germline trimming cut 3 bases from V and 4 bases from J; bases unmatched to any gene: 4. This CDR3 comprises 14 residues. Germline CDR1 and CDR2: SGDLS and YYNGEE. CDR3 DNA sequence: TGTGCCAGCAGCGAGACAGGGTCAGGAAACACCATATATTTT. Amino acid sequence: CASSETGSGNTIYF. The full variable domain, its missing parts supplied by reference TRBV9 and TRBJ1-3, is DSGVTQTPKHLITATGQRVTLRCSPRSGDLSVYWYQQSLDQGLQFLIQYYNGEERAKGNILERFSAQQFPDLHSELNLSSLELGDSALYFCASSETGSGNTIYFGEGSWLTVV.

In its sample, this clone was seen a few times. The chain links TRBV9 to TRBJ2-7; D is perhaps TRBD1 (6 bases). This CDR3 spans 13 amino acids. Deletions cut 0 bases from V and 3 bases from J, with 7 bases between. Germline V gene lookup returns CDR1 SGDLS and CDR2 YYNGEE. CDR3 loop: CASSVEQGYEQYF. Written as DNA, the CDR3 is TGTGCCAGCAGCGTAGAACAGGGCTACGAGCAGTACTTC.

The chain joins TRBV7-9 to TRBJ1-1; unclear D gene. This CDR3 has 11 amino acids. V was trimmed by 8 bases and J by 9 bases, leaving 13 bases between them. Germline values: CDR1 SEHNR, CDR2 FQNEAQ (reference sequence). CDR3 sequence: CASPAGDQAFF. CDR3 coding DNA: TGTGCCAGCCCTGCCGGGGATCAAGCTTTCTTT.

In its sample, this clone was seen a few times. This CDR3 is also generated by other DNA sequences in the sample. The chain carries TRBV20-1 and TRBJ2-1; D gene unclear. The CDR3 has 10 amino acids. Between the trimmed V and J ends, which lost 3 bases and 10 bases, there was a span of 7 bases. Germline V gene sequence: CDR1 DFQATT, CDR2 SNEGSKA (reference sequence). CDR3 sequence (DNA): TGCAGTGCTAGCCGGGCGGAGCAGTTCTTC. This sequence encodes CSASRAEQFF.

This clone was seen a handful of times. This chain uses TRBV4-2 with TRBJ2-1, with D maybe TRBD2 (5 bases). Germline values: CDR1 LGHNA, CDR2 YNFKEQ. V was pared by 0 bases and J by 15 bases, with 18 bases between. CDR3 length equals 14 residues. The CDR3 DNA sequence: TGTGCCAGCAGCCAAGAGAGGGTGGTAGCCACCCCGTTCTTC. Protein: CASSQERVVATPFF.

This sequence joins TRBV29-1 and TRBJ2-5, with TRBD1 as a possible D gene (5 bases). Germline CDR1 and CDR2: SQVTM and ANQGSEA. V was pared by 4 bases and J by 4 bases, with 10 bases between. The CDR3 spans 12 residues. The CDR3 region is CSVVVRAETQYF. CDR3 in DNA: TGCAGCGTTGTGGTCAGGGCAGAGACCCAGTACTTC.

The V and J genes are TRBV7-9 and TRBJ2-3; D gene unclear. Germline values: CDR1 SEHNR, CDR2 FQNEAQ (reference sequence). V was cut by 1 base and J by 6 bases, with 8 bases left in between. This CDR3 comprises 13 residues. In nucleotides, the CDR3 is TGTGCCAGCAGCTTAGATCCTGGCGATACGCAGTATTTT. This encodes CASSLDPGDTQYF.

This clone was detected a few times. This rearrangement joins TRBV7-2 to TRBJ2-7; TRBD2 might be the D (6 bases). The germline V gene encodes CDR1 SGHTA and CDR2 FQGNSA. V was clipped by 1 base and J by 0 bases, with 10 bases between them. The CDR3 runs 15 residues. CDR3 DNA sequence: TGTGCCAGCAGCTTAGTCGCTAGCGACTCCTACGAGCAGTACTTC. Protein product: CASSLVASDSYEQYF.

As for this clone: This specimen includes other DNA sequences encoding the same CDR3. V and J are TRBV9 and TRBJ1-1; D remains ambiguous. V lost 0 bases and J 1 base, leaving 4 bases between the germline ends. This CDR3 is built from 13 residues. Germline assignment: CDR1 SGDLS and CDR2 YYNGEE. As DNA, the CDR3 is TGTGCCAGCAGCGTAGGACCGAACACTGAAGCTTTCTTT. This codes for CASSVGPNTEAFF.

This clone has just a few counts. The gene calls are TRBV29-1 and TRBJ1-1; 7 bases line up with TRBD1. Germline V gene data show CDR1 as SQVTM and CDR2 as ANQGSEA. Trimming at V came to 6 bases and at J to 4 bases, leaving 11 bases not matched to a gene. The CDR3 runs to 14 residues. In DNA, the CDR3 is TGCAGCGTCCGACCAGACAGGGCGGGCACTGAAGCTTTCTTT. This translates into CSVRPDRAGTEAFF.

There are a few counts of this clone. The chain recombines TRBV5-1 with TRBJ2-7; no definite D call. CDR3 length: 13 amino acids. The V and J ends lost 3 bases and 2 bases respectively, with 9 bases between them. The V gene's germline CDR1 is SGHRS and CDR2 YFSETQ. The CDR3: CASSSRRTYEQYF. CDR3 sequence (DNA): TGCGCCAGCAGCTCCCGGAGAACCTACGAGCAGTACTTC.

The chain has TRBV29-1 and TRBJ1-2, with TRBD1 identical over 9 bases. The CDR3 runs 13 residues. The J segment lost 4 bases and the V segment lost 7 bases, leaving 7 bases of the junction unmatched. Germline CDR1 SQVTM, CDR2 ANQGSEA. The CDR3 region has the DNA TGCAGCGCTGGGGACAGGGATTCCTATGGCTACACCTTC. Protein product: CSAGDRDSYGYTF.

This clone was counted a few times. The chain recombines TRBV23-1 with TRBJ2-7; 8 nucleotides agree with TRBD1. TRBV23-1 is placed among ORFs of uncertain function. This CDR3 spans 14 amino acids. J was trimmed by 3 bases and V by 6 bases; bases with no gene match: 7. The CDR3 coding sequence is TGCGCCAGCAGCCCGCGACAGGGGTACTACGAGCAGTACTTC. As protein: CASSPRQGYYEQYF.

V usage is TRBV4-3 and J usage is TRBJ2-1; TRBD2 agrees at 10 bases. The CDR3 covers 15 residues. V was pared by 0 bases and J by 8 bases, with 4 bases of the junction left unmatched. CDR1 and CDR2 (germline): LGHNA, YSLEER. This chain's CDR3 is CASSQEGLAIHEQFF. CDR3 bases: TGCGCCAGCAGCCAAGAGGGACTAGCGATCCATGAGCAGTTCTTC.

This chain links TRBV5-1 with TRBJ1-4; possible D gene TRBD1, 5 bases. V was shortened by 0 bases and J by 3 bases, with 6 bases between the two germline ends. The CDR3 totals 14 residues. The germline CDR1 and CDR2 sequences are SGHRS and YFSETQ. CDR3 DNA sequence: TGCGCCAGCAGCTTGGGACAGCCTAATGAAAAACTGTTTTTT. Its translation: CASSLGQPNEKLFF.

CDR3 sequence reads: CASSWTSENTGELFF. The CDR3 DNA reads as TGTGCCAGCAGTTGGACTAGCGAGAACACCGGGGAGCTGTTTTTT. The chain recombines TRBV6-1 with TRBJ2-2; 9 bases match TRBD2. J gave up 1 base and V 5 bases, and 2 bases lay outside the gene matches. Looked up from germline, CDR1 is MNHNS and CDR2 is SASEGT. This CDR3 has 15 residues.

The rearrangement links TRBV19 to TRBJ2-1, with TRBD2 matching 8 bases. This CDR3 is 15 amino acids long. V trimming: 3 bases; J trimming: 7 bases; junction bases outside the gene matches: 8. Germline V gene lookup returns CDR1 LNHDA and CDR2 SQIVND (reference sequence). This chain's CDR3 is CASSMIAGRGNEQFF. CDR3 nucleotides: TGTGCCAGTAGTATGATAGCGGGACGGGGTAATGAGCAGTTCTTC.

A word on this clone: One end of the junction does not line up with germline, which may come from a read error. The chain uses TRBV7-7 and TRBJ2-5; TRBD2 matches at 9 bases. Per the germline V gene, CDR1 is SSHAT and CDR2 is FNYEAQ (reference sequence). The CDR3 sequence is 16 residues long. The CDR3 is CASSPDLAGLGETQYF. In DNA, the CDR3 is TGTGCTAGCAGCCCGGACCTAGCGGGATTAGGAGAGACCCAGTACTTC.

This rearrangement joins TRBV25-1 to TRBJ2-6; a weak D match, TRBD2 (6 bases). Germline lookup yields CDR1 MGHDK and CDR2 SYGVNS. This CDR3 has 16 residues. V was shortened by 1 base and J by 1 base, with 8 bases between the two germline ends. CDR3 DNA: TGTGCCAGCAGTGAATTCGGGGGATCTGGGGCCAACGTCCTGACTTTC. Protein product: CASSEFGGSGANVLTF.

The V gene is TRBV30, the J gene TRBJ2-2; weak D call: TRBD1 (7 bases). Between the trimmed V and J ends, which lost 3 bases and 7 bases, there was a span of 15 bases. Germline values: CDR1 GTSNPN, CDR2 SVGIG (reference sequence). The CDR3 is 14 residues long. In nucleotides, the CDR3 is TGTGCCTGGAGCTTCGACAGGGAGGACGGGGAGCTGTTTTTT. Protein: CAWSFDREDGELFF.

J is TRBJ2-7 and V is TRBV7-2; 7 nucleotides align to TRBD2. With V trimmed by 3 bases and J by 4 bases, 9 bases remained unmatched. CDR1 is SGHTA and CDR2 is FQGNSA in the germline V gene. The CDR3 has 15 amino acids. The CDR3 reads CASSFLGGSSYEQYF. As DNA, the CDR3 is TGTGCCAGCAGCTTCCTCGGCGGGAGTAGTTACGAGCAGTACTTC.